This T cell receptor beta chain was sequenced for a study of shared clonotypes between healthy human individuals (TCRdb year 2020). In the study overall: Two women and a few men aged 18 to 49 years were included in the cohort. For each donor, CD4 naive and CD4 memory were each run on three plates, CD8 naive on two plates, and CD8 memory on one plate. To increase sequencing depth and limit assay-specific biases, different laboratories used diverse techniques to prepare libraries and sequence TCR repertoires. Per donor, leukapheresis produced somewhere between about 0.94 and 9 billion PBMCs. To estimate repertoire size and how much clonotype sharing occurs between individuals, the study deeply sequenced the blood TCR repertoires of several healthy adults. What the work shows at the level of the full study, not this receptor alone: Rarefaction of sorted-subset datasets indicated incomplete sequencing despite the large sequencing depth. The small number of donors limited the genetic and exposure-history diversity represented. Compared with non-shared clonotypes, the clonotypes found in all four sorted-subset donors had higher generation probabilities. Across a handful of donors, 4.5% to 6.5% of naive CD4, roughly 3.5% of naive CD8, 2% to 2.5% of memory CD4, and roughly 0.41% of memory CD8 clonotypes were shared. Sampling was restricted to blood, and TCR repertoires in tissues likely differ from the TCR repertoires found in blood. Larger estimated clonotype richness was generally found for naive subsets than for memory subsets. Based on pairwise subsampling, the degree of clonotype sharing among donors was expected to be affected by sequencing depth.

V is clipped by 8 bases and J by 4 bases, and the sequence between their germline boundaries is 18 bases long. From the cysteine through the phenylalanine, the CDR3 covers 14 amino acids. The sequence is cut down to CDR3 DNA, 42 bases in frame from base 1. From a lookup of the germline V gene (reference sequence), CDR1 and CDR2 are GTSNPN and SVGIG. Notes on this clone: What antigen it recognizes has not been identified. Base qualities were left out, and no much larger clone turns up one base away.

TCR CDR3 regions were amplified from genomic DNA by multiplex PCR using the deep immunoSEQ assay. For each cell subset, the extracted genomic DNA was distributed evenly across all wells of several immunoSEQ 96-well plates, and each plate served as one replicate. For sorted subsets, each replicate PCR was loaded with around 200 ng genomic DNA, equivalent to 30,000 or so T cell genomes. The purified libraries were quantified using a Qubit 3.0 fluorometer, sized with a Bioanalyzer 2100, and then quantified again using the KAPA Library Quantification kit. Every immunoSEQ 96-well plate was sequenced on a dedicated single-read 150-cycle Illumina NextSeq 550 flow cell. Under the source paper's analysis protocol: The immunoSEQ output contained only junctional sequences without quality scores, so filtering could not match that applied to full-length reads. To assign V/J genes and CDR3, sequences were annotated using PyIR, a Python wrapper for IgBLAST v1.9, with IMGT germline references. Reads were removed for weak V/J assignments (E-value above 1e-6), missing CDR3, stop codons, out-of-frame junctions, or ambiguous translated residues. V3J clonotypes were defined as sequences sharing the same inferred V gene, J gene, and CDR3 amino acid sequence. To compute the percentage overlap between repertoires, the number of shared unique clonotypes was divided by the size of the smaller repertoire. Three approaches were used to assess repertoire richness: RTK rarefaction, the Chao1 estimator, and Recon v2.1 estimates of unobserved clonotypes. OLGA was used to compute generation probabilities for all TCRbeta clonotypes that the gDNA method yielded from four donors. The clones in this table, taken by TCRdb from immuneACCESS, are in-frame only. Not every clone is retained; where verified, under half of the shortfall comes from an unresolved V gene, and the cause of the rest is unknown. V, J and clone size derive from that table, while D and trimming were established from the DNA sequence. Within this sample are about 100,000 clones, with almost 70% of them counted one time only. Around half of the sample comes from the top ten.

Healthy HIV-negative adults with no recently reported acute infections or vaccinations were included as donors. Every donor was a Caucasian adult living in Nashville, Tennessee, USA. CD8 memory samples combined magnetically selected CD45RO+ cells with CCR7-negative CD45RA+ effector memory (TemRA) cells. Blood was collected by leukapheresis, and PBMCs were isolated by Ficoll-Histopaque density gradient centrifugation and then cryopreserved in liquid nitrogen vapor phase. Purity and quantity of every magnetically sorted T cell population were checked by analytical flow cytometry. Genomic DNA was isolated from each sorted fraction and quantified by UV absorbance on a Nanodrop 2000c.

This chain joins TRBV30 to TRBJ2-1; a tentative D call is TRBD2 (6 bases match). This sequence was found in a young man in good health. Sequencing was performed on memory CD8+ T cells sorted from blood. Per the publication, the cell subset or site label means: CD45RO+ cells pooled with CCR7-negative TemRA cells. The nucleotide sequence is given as TGTGCCGGGACCTACGCGGGACGGTACAATGAGCAGTTCTTC. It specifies CAGTYAGRYNEQFF.